Each of the 28 T cell receptor beta chains below was sequenced from the same sample in a study of T cell repertoires in cytomegalovirus infection. MiXCR was run by TCRdb on the reads, yielding one entry per CDR3 protein. The sample records approximately 500,000 distinct CDR3 sequences, 16% being singletons. Source material: CD8+ T cells from PBMCs. The origin of the receptors is a human donor in good health (CMV status not recorded). Some clones in this sample may be carry-over from other donors' samples.

The chain is built from TRBV6-5 and TRBJ1-1, with D unresolved. The germline V and J ends were trimmed by 4 bases and 1 base, with 10 bases remaining between them. This CDR3 comprises 14 residues. The germline V gene has CDR1 MNHEY and CDR2 SVGAGI. The CDR3 DNA reads as TGTGCCAGCAGTTTACAAGCCTGGAACACTGAAGCTTTCTTT. This gives the protein CASSLQAWNTEAFF.

The chain links TRBV20-1 to TRBJ2-7; D gene unclear. Deletions cut 5 bases from V and 6 bases from J, with 17 bases between. The CDR3 sequence is 13 residues long. Germline CDR1 and CDR2: DFQATT and SNEGSKA (reference sequence). The CDR3 region is CSAVEVGLSEQYF. The CDR3 nucleotides read TGCAGTGCTGTAGAAGTGGGCTTAAGCGAGCAGTACTTC.

The V gene is TRBV28, the J gene TRBJ2-7, with TRBD2 identical over 14 bases. V gave up 4 bases and J gave up 3 bases; unmatched junction bases: 5. From germline, CDR1 is MDHEN and CDR2 SYDVKM. There are 16 residues in the CDR3. CDR3 region: CASSSGTSGSFYEQYF. The CDR3 DNA follows: TGTGCCAGCAGTTCCGGGACTAGCGGGAGTTTCTACGAGCAGTACTTC.

On this clonotype: The CDR3 does not end in the conserved phenylalanine or tryptophan, so this is likely a read error. V is TRBV6-5 and J is TRBJ1-2; TRBD1 is a possible D gene (5 bases). This CDR3 has 13 residues. Trimming removed 10 bases from V and 0 bases from J, with 12 bases in between. Germline CDR1 MNHEY, CDR2 SVGAGI. CDR3 region: CATAGDPNYGYTL. DNA of the CDR3: TGTGCCACCGCGGGGGACCCTAACTATGGCTACACCCTC.

This chain links TRBV13 with TRBJ1-5; no reliable D call. Looked up from germline, CDR1 is PRHDT and CDR2 is FYEKMQ (reference sequence). Trimming pared 5 bases from V and 0 bases from J, leaving 11 bases between. CDR3 length equals 15 residues. The CDR3 region is CASSLTPNSNQPQHF. The CDR3 DNA sequence: TGTGCCAGCAGCCTAACACCTAATAGCAATCAGCCCCAGCATTTT. The variable domain in full, with the rest retrieved from reference TRBV13 and TRBJ1-5, is AAGVIQSPRHLIKEKRETATLKCYPIPRHDTVYWYQQGPGQDPQFLISFYEKMQSDKGSIPDRFSAQQFSDYHSELNMSSLELGDSALYFCASSLTPNSNQPQHFGDGTRLSIL.

This clonotype was picked up many times. The gene calls are TRBV7-6 and TRBJ2-3; a possible D gene is TRBD1 (7 bases). This CDR3 has 17 residues. Germline V gene lookup returns CDR1 SGHVS and CDR2 FNYEAQ. Trimming removed 0 bases at V and 4 bases at J, with 17 bases between. The CDR3 DNA is TGTGCCAGCAGCTTAGCGTTTGGAGGGGGCGGTGCAGATACGCAGTATTTT. It codes for CASSLAFGGGGADTQYF. The variable domain in full, with the rest retrieved from reference TRBV7-6 and TRBJ2-3, is GAGVSQSPRYKVTKRGQDVALRCDPISGHVSLYWYRQALGQGPEFLTYFNYEAQQDKSGLPNDRFSAERPEGSISTLTIQRTEQRDSAMYRCASSLAFGGGGADTQYFGPGTRLTVL.

This clonotype was seen many times. This rearrangement joins TRBV27 to TRBJ2-7; D is undetermined. V was pared by 2 bases and J by 3 bases, with 14 bases between. CDR1 and CDR2 from the germline V gene are MNHEY and SMNVEV (reference sequence). This CDR3 contains 15 residues. The CDR3 DNA reads TGTGCCAGCAGTTTAGACGGTGGCGGACGCTACGAGCAGTACTTC. This translates into CASSLDGGGRYEQYF.

This clonotype was seen repeatedly, ten times or more. The rearrangement uses TRBV7-2 and TRBJ2-5, with TRBD1 matching over 8 bases. This CDR3 spans 15 amino acids. Looked up from germline, CDR1 is SGHTA and CDR2 is FQGNSA. Losses at the gene ends were 5 bases for V and 2 bases for J; bases not matched to a gene: 7. CDR3 region: CASSLNRQGQETQYF. CDR3 nucleotide sequence: TGTGCCAGCAGCCTGAATCGACAGGGGCAAGAGACCCAGTACTTC.

This clonotype has a handful of counts. V usage is TRBV2 and J usage is TRBJ2-2, with 8 bases that match TRBD1. With V trimmed by 10 bases and J by 3 bases, 7 bases remained unmatched. The CDR3 extends over 14 amino acids. In germline, CDR1 is SNHLY, CDR2 FYNNEI. The CDR3 loop reads CATYRDRHTGELFF. For the CDR3, the DNA is TGTGCCACCTACCGGGACAGGCACACCGGGGAGCTGTTTTTT. The complete variable domain, with remaining parts taken from reference TRBV2 and TRBJ2-2, reads EPEVTQTPSHQVTQMGQEVILRCVPISNHLYFYWYRQILGQKVEFLVSFYNNEISEKSEIFDDQFSVERPDGSNFTLKIRSTKLEDSAMYFCATYRDRHTGELFFGEGSRLTVL.

This clonotype was found many times. The chain combines TRBV28 with TRBJ2-5; D gene unclear. This CDR3 contains 14 residues. The V gene lost 2 bases and the J gene lost 0 bases, with 7 bases spanning the gap. Germline V lookup: CDR1 MDHEN, CDR2 SYDVKM. Here the CDR3 DNA reads TGTGCCAGCAGTTTACCGGGTTACCAAGAGACCCAGTACTTC. Translated: CASSLPGYQETQYF.

There are many counts of this clonotype. The V gene is TRBV6-5, the J gene TRBJ1-5; D is unresolved. V lost 5 bases, J lost 5 bases, and 7 bases lay in between. The CDR3 runs to 12 residues. Germline values: CDR1 MNHEY, CDR2 SVGAGI. CDR3 loop: CASSRPYQPQHF. Here the CDR3 DNA reads TGTGCCAGCAGTCGTCCGTATCAGCCCCAGCATTTT.

This clonotype came up a few times. The chain carries TRBV7-6 and TRBJ2-3; 9 bases fit TRBD1. With 7 bases clipped from V and 4 bases from J, the junction kept 12 bases outside the gene matches. Germline V CDR1 and CDR2: SGHVS, FNYEAQ. There are 16 residues in the CDR3. CDR3 protein: CASTSRSGQGPDTQYF. The CDR3 nucleotides are TGTGCCAGCACCTCCAGGTCGGGACAGGGACCAGATACGCAGTATTTT.

This clonotype was recorded at least ten times. V is TRBV12-5 and J is TRBJ2-1; D not resolved. V was clipped by 1 base and J by 7 bases, with 5 bases between them. This CDR3 spans 12 amino acids. Germline values: CDR1 LGHNT, CDR2 FRNRAP. The DNA of the CDR3 is TGTGCTAGTGGTTTGGGAGGTAATGAGCAGTTCTTC. As protein: CASGLGGNEQFF.

For this clonotype: This may stem from a read error, because a much larger clone lies one nucleotide away. The rearrangement joins TRBV7-8 to TRBJ2-7, with 7 bases aligning to TRBD1. The CDR3 contains 14 residues. In germline, CDR1 is SGHVS, CDR2 FQNEAQ. V shed 0 bases, J shed 1 base, and the junction held 0 bases outside the gene matches. Here the CDR3 reads CASSLADRSYEQYF. The CDR3 DNA reads TGTGCCAGCAGCTTAGCGGACAGGTCCTACGAGCAGTACTTC. Full variable domain (rest looked up from reference TRBV7-8 and TRBJ2-7): GAGVSQSPRYKVAKRGQDVALRCDPISGHVSLFWYQQALGQGPEFLTYFQNEAQLDKSGLPSDRFFAERPEGSVSTLKIQRTQQEDSAVYLCASSLADRSYEQYFGPGTRLTVT.

This clonotype was recorded at least ten times. The CDR3 DNA is TGTGCCAGCAGCGACGGATATGGAGATACGCAGTATTTT. This encodes CASSDGYGDTQYF. The chain has TRBV7-3 and TRBJ2-3; no clear D gene. Germline CDR1 reads SGHTA; CDR2 reads FQGTGA. The CDR3 is made up of 13 amino acids. Trimming took 5 bases from V and 5 from J, leaving 11 bases between them.

The chain couples TRBV9 to TRBJ2-1; 12 bases agree with TRBD1. Per the germline V gene, CDR1 is SGDLS and CDR2 is YYNGEE. The CDR3 covers 18 residues. Trimming removed 0 bases from V and 10 bases from J; junction bases left unmatched: 14. The CDR3 sequence: CASSVEGAPGQGAREQFF. In DNA form, the CDR3 reads TGTGCCAGCAGCGTAGAAGGGGCCCCGGGACAGGGGGCCCGCGAGCAGTTCTTC.

Concerning this clonotype: One base away lies a much larger clone, so this may be a sequencing read error. The chain combines TRBV28 with TRBJ2-7, with TRBD2 matching over 10 bases. Trimming at V came to 4 bases and at J to 0 bases, leaving 9 bases not matched to a gene. The CDR3 is 17 amino acids. Germline values: CDR1 MDHEN, CDR2 SYDVKM. The CDR3 protein is CASSSPVLAGSSYEQYF. In DNA form, the CDR3 reads TGTGCCAGCAGTTCTCCGGTACTAGCGGGAAGCTCCTACGAGCAGTACTTC.

V gene TRBV6-6 combines with J gene TRBJ2-1, with 12 bases that match TRBD2. Germline CDR1 reads MNHNY; CDR2 reads SVGAGI (reference sequence). The CDR3 spans 15 residues. The V and J ends lost 6 bases and 10 bases, in that order; junction bases with no gene match: 10. Here the CDR3 reads CASSSLAGGPWEQFF. Written as DNA, the CDR3 is TGTGCCAGCAGCAGCCTAGCGGGGGGGCCTTGGGAGCAGTTCTTC.

Only a few counts were recorded for this clonotype. The chain joins TRBV9 to TRBJ1-4; D is undetermined. The germline CDR1 and CDR2 sequences are SGDLS and YYNGEE. CDR3 length: 14 residues. V was cut by 5 bases and J by 4 bases, with 12 bases left in between. CDR3 bases: TGTGCCAGCAGGACGGGTGGGATTAATGAAAAACTGTTTTTT. Translation gives CASRTGGINEKLFF.

This clonotype came up many times. V and J are TRBV12-5 and TRBJ2-1; 13 positions agree with TRBD2. Trimming cost V 3 bases and J 8 bases; bases outside gene matches: 10. This CDR3 is 17 amino acids long. In germline, CDR1 is LGHNT, CDR2 FRNRAP. Here the CDR3 DNA reads TGTGCTAGTGGTTTTAGCCAAGGACTAGCGGGAGAGGATGAGCAGTTCTTC. Translated: CASGFSQGLAGEDEQFF.

At least ten counts were recorded for this clonotype. One end of the junction does not line up with germline, which may come from a read error. The V call is TRBV12-3 or TRBV12-4, the J call TRBJ2-4; 10 bases are shared with TRBD2. The CDR3 is made up of 12 amino acids. CDR3: CASSWASGRMDF. The CDR3 nucleotides read TGTGCCAGCAGTTGGGCTAGCGGGAGAATGGACTTC.

The genes are TRBV7-3 and TRBJ1-6; D may be TRBD1 (5 bases). The CDR3 consists of 14 residues. Per the germline V gene, CDR1 is SGHTA and CDR2 is FQGTGA. V lost 7 bases, J lost 8 bases, and 15 bases lay in between. The CDR3 coding sequence is TGTGCCAGCACCACCGGGGTGGGGGATTCACCCCTCCACTTT. Encoded protein: CASTTGVGDSPLHF.

At least ten counts were recorded for this clonotype. V is TRBV12-3 or TRBV12-4 and J is TRBJ2-2; D unclear. This CDR3 spans 11 amino acids. Trimming stripped 6 bases from V and 8 bases from J, with 7 bases between. CDR3 bases: TGTGCCAGCAGACATGGGGGGGAGCTGTTTTTT. It yields the protein CASRHGGELFF.

This clonotype came up many times. The genes are TRBV7-3 and TRBJ2-1; 8 bases are a match to TRBD2. The germline V gene encodes CDR1 SGHTA and CDR2 FQGTGA. The CDR3 sequence is 14 residues long. Trimming took 7 bases from V and 6 from J; bases not matched to a gene: 8. Here the CDR3 DNA reads TGTGCCAGCAACGCGGGAGGCCCCGGCAATGAGCAGTTCTTC. It translates to CASNAGGPGNEQFF.

CDR3 amino acids: CASSLYGTGLGSPLHF. DNA for the CDR3: TGTGCCAGCAGTTTATACGGGACAGGGCTCGGGTCACCCCTCCACTTT. This chain joins TRBV27 and TRBJ1-6; 9 bases are a match to TRBD1. Germline trimming cut 1 base from V and 10 bases from J; bases unmatched to any gene: 8. Germline V gene sequence: CDR1 MNHEY, CDR2 SMNVEV (reference sequence). The CDR3 consists of 16 residues.

The genes are TRBV27 and TRBJ2-1; 9 bases are a match to TRBD2. CDR3 length equals 15 residues. CDR1 and CDR2 from the germline V gene are MNHEY and SMNVEV (reference sequence). V shed 5 bases and J 3 bases; nucleotides not matched to a gene: 5. CDR3 nucleotide sequence: TGTGCCAGCAGTGCGCGGGAGGGCCTCTACAATGAGCAGTTCTTC. It codes for CASSAREGLYNEQFF.

This clonotype was picked up many times. The V and J genes are TRBV7-9 and TRBJ2-7; 8 nucleotides line up with TRBD2. Trimming cost V 5 bases and J 6 bases; bases outside gene matches: 9. CDR1 SEHNR and CDR2 FQNEAQ come from the germline V gene (reference sequence). The CDR3 contains 14 residues. The CDR3, as DNA: TGTGCCAGCAGCCCAGCGGGAGATGTAGGCGAGCAGTACTTC. As protein: CASSPAGDVGEQYF.

This clonotype occurred a few times. The chain carries TRBV4-1 and TRBJ2-5; tentative D call: TRBD2 (6 bases). V was pared by 2 bases and J by 0 bases, with 10 bases between. Germline lookup yields CDR1 MGHRA and CDR2 YSYEKL. This CDR3 region has 15 residues. CDR3 nucleotide sequence: TGCGCCAGCAGCCAAACCCCGGGGGACCAAGAGACCCAGTACTTC. Residues: CASSQTPGDQETQYF.